This T cell receptor beta chain was captured by sequencing in a study of cytomegalovirus exposure and HLA in healthy donors. The PCR had 60 Vbeta and 13 Jbeta primers. TCRdb keeps only in-frame clones here, not all; method: immunoSEQ multiplex PCR. The table records over 120,000 clones, approximately 84% of them present only once. The V end lost 0 bases, the J end lost 3 bases, and 9 bases lay between the germline ends. CDR1 is SQVTM, CDR2 ANQGSEA, per germline. The CDR3 is made up of 14 amino acids. Study results and limitations: In a later analysis, a missense DCLRE1C variant was linked to TCR beta V- and J-gene trimming.

Concerning this clone itself: Antigen specificity is unknown.

The sample comprised PBMCs. The J gene is TRBJ2-1, the V gene TRBV29-1; D remains ambiguous. The clonotype comes from a woman aged 60-70 years in good health and CMV-seropositive. DNA for the CDR3: TGCAGCGTTGAAGATCTCCGAGTCTACAATGAGCAGTTCTTC. Amino acids: CSVEDLRVYNEQFF.